The clone carrying this T cell receptor beta chain has more than one count but fewer than ten. The CDR3 consists of 17 residues. After removal of 2 bases from V and 10 bases from J, the junction contained 15 bases not matched to a gene. Germline V gene data show CDR1 as SGHRS and CDR2 as YFSETQ. Per the original methods: Reference gene primer amplification yielded estimated nucleated cell counts. Assay: immunoSEQ multiplex PCR; the TCRdb copy retains only in-frame clones and omits some. Clone size and the V and J calls come from that table; the DNA yielded D and trimming. The table has approximately 250,000 clones, over 80% seen once. The sample originates from a study of blood T cell repertoires in COVID-19. Turning to the study itself: Donors in the United States, Italy and Spain gave samples during acute or convalescent COVID-19. T cells, B-cell-depleted T cells, or PBMCs provided the cDNA or gDNA that served as material.

The rearrangement uses TRBV5-1 and TRBJ1-6, with TRBD1 identical over 7 bases. Source material: peripheral blood. This sequence originates from a human donor in a cohort sampled during active COVID-19. CDR3: CASSFTGESVFGSPLHF. The CDR3 nucleotides read TGCGCCAGCAGCTTTACAGGGGAATCTGTTTTCGGGTCACCCCTCCACTTT.